Below are 32 T cell receptor beta chains sequenced from a single sample in a study of CXCR3-negative and CXCR3-positive naive CD8 T cells. The TRB cDNA libraries were prepared by 5' RACE with UMI labels. TCRdb reanalyzed the 5' RACE reads, giving one entry per CDR3 protein sequence and no DNA. Its listing shows tens of thousands of distinct CDR3 sequences. The sample consisted of memory CD8+ T cells from blood. These receptors originate from a human donor in good health. Some clones in this sample may be carry-over from other donors' samples.

V is TRBV6-2 or TRBV6-3 and J is TRBJ2-5; the TRBD2 assignment by TCRdb is unverifiable without DNA. CDR1 is MNHEY and CDR2 is SVGEGT in the germline V gene. The CDR3 consists of 14 residues. CDR3 loop: CASRPYSFQETQYF.

The gene calls are TRBV29-1 and TRBJ2-2; without DNA, the TCRdb call of TRBD1 cannot be checked. The germline CDR1 and CDR2 sequences are SQVTM and ANQGSEA. The CDR3 length is 13 residues. CDR3 region: CSVVGGNTGELFF.

CDR3 loop: CSTLLGQGNYGYTF. This rearrangement joins TRBV20-1 to TRBJ1-2; the TRBD1 assignment by TCRdb is unverifiable without DNA. This CDR3 has 14 amino acids. Germline CDR1 reads DFQATT; CDR2 reads SNEGSKA (reference sequence).

The chain carries TRBV19 and TRBJ2-1; no DNA is available, so the TRBD2 call from TCRdb remains unchecked. Germline V gives CDR1 LNHDA, CDR2 SQIVND (reference sequence). The CDR3 has 15 amino acids. The CDR3 sequence: CATALAGYSYNEQFF.

The rearrangement joins TRBV7-2 to TRBJ2-1; the D gene TCRdb calls, TRBD1, cannot be checked with no DNA. The germline V gene encodes CDR1 SGHTA and CDR2 FQGNSA. CDR3 size: 13 residues. CDR3 amino acids: CASSPGLNDEQFF.

V is TRBV6-4 and J is TRBJ2-1; TCRdb's assignment of TRBD2 cannot be checked, as there is no DNA. The CDR3 covers 15 residues. The germline V gene has CDR1 MRHNA and CDR2 SNTAGT. The CDR3 spells CASSEKRGGYNEQFF.

V usage is TRBV4-2 and J usage is TRBJ2-7; TCRdb gives TRBD2 as the D gene, but with no DNA this cannot be confirmed. Germline CDR1 LGHNA, CDR2 YNFKEQ. The CDR3 has 19 residues. CDR3 sequence: CASSHQGLAGGQNSYEQYF.

The chain is built from TRBV29-1 and TRBJ2-5; TCRdb reports TRBD1, a call that lacks DNA to check it against. The CDR3 is made up of 16 amino acids. In germline, CDR1 is SQVTM, CDR2 ANQGSEA. The chain's CDR3 is CSGQPPGQGAQETQYF.

The V gene is TRBV6-4, the J gene TRBJ2-1; TCRdb reports TRBD1, a call that lacks DNA to check it against. The germline CDR1 and CDR2 sequences are MRHNA and SNTAGT. The CDR3 spans 15 residues. The CDR3 here is CASSDGAGPGGEQFF.

The rearrangement links TRBV19 to TRBJ2-3; TCRdb returns TRBD1, unconfirmable since there is no DNA. CDR1 and CDR2 (germline): LNHDA, SQIVND (reference sequence). The CDR3 sequence is 17 residues long. CDR3 residues: CASALPTVAGSTDTQYF.

The chain employs TRBV29-1 and TRBJ1-2; TCRdb names TRBD1, which stays unverified in the absence of DNA. CDR1 is SQVTM, CDR2 ANQGSEA, per germline. The CDR3 is 12 amino acids. The CDR3: CSVVEDRGLCTF.

This chain uses TRBV6-5 with TRBJ2-7; TCRdb gives TRBD1 as the D gene, but with no DNA this cannot be confirmed. The length of the CDR3 is 14 residues. CDR1 is MNHEY and CDR2 is SVGAGI in the germline V gene. The CDR3 is CASSTGSLQYEQYF.

This rearrangement joins TRBV28 to TRBJ2-7; TCRdb picks TRBD1, but there is no DNA to check that call. Per germline, CDR1 MDHEN and CDR2 SYDVKM. The CDR3 runs to 14 residues. CDR3 region: CASSRPPGMYEQYF.

The rearrangement uses TRBV7-8 and TRBJ2-7; TCRdb gives TRBD2 as the D gene, but with no DNA this cannot be confirmed. Germline CDR1 SGHVS, CDR2 FQNEAQ. The CDR3 extends over 17 amino acids. The CDR3 region is CASSPRLAGYGTYEQYF. The whole variable domain, remainder taken from reference TRBV7-8 and TRBJ2-7, is GAGVSQSPRYKVAKRGQDVALRCDPISGHVSLFWYQQALGQGPEFLTYFQNEAQLDKSGLPSDRFFAERPEGSVSTLKIQRTQQEDSAVYLCASSPRLAGYGTYEQYFGPGTRLTVT.

The chain has TRBV6-1 and TRBJ2-3. Germline values: CDR1 MNHNS, CDR2 SASEGT. This CDR3 is 14 amino acids long. CDR3 sequence reads: CASSGSLGTDTQYF.

The chain carries TRBV7-2 and TRBJ2-7. The germline V gene encodes CDR1 SGHTA and CDR2 FQGNSA. The CDR3 runs to 15 residues. CDR3: CASSLEWGALYEQYF.

The chain combines TRBV19 with TRBJ1-2; the D gene TCRdb calls, TRBD1, cannot be checked with no DNA. The CDR3 spans 13 residues. CDR1 is LNHDA, CDR2 SQIVND, per germline (reference sequence). CDR3 sequence: CASSPGETDGHTF.

The chain employs TRBV10-3 and TRBJ2-7; the D gene TCRdb calls, TRBD1, cannot be checked with no DNA. The CDR3 contains 15 residues. Germline V gene data show CDR1 as ENHRY and CDR2 as SYGVKD. The CDR3 region is CAISESTGQDYEQYF.

The V gene is TRBV21-1, the J gene TRBJ2-2; the TCRdb call, TRBD2, lacks DNA for checking. TRBV21-1 is assigned pseudogene status. CDR3 size: 16 residues. CDR3 sequence: CASSSRDSHPTGELFF.

The rearrangement joins TRBV27 to TRBJ2-1; TCRdb's D call of TRBD2 is untestable without DNA. Germline CDR1 MNHEY, CDR2 SMNVEV (reference sequence). The CDR3 is 15 residues long. CDR3 in amino acids: CASSFLAGGPIEQFF.

The chain has TRBV6-2 or TRBV6-3 and TRBJ2-7. Germline CDR1 MNHEY, CDR2 SVGEGT. The CDR3 spans 14 residues. CDR3 residues: CASSDPLLSYEQYF.

The genes are TRBV7-9 and TRBJ1-2; without DNA, the TCRdb call of TRBD1 cannot be checked. CDR3 length: 13 residues. Germline V CDR1 and CDR2: SEHNR, FQNEAQ (reference sequence). The CDR3 loop reads CASRTTGGDGYTF.

J is TRBJ2-1 and V is TRBV15; without DNA, the TCRdb call of TRBD2 cannot be checked. From germline, CDR1 is LNHNV and CDR2 YYDKDF (reference sequence). The CDR3 runs to 16 residues. The CDR3 protein is CATSRAAGGPYNEQFF.

The J gene is TRBJ2-1, the V gene TRBV7-9. The CDR3 runs to 13 residues. Germline V gene sequence: CDR1 SEHNR, CDR2 FQNEAQ (reference sequence). This chain's CDR3 is CASSLAAGLEQFF. The full variable domain, in which reference TRBV7-9 and TRBJ2-1 provide the parts outside the CDR3, is DTGVSQNPRHKITKRGQNVTFRCDPISEHNRLYWYRQTLGQGPEFLTYFQNEAQLEKSRLLSDRFSAERPKGSFSTLEIQRTEQGDSAMYLCASSLAAGLEQFFGPGTRLTVL.

This chain connects TRBV2 to TRBJ2-1. CDR3 size: 13 residues. Germline lookup yields CDR1 SNHLY and CDR2 FYNNEI. The CDR3 loop reads CASSANLPNEQFF.

The gene calls are TRBV7-9 and TRBJ2-4; TCRdb lists TRBD1, though no DNA is available to test this call. Germline V gene lookup returns CDR1 SEHNR and CDR2 FQNEAQ (reference sequence). The CDR3 runs to 17 residues. This chain's CDR3 is CASSQPLWAGAKNIQYF.

The chain recombines TRBV6-2 or TRBV6-3 with TRBJ2-7; TCRdb names TRBD1, which stays unverified in the absence of DNA. Germline CDR1 and CDR2: MNHEY and SVGEGT. The CDR3 is 13 residues long. CDR3 sequence reads: CASSAGTEFEQYF.

The rearrangement joins TRBV6-5 to TRBJ2-5; TCRdb's assignment of TRBD2 cannot be checked, as there is no DNA. From germline, CDR1 is MNHEY and CDR2 SVGAGI. The CDR3 sequence is 13 residues long. CDR3 in amino acids: CASSYLQSGTQYF.

V and J are TRBV20-1 and TRBJ2-7; TCRdb indicates TRBD2, and absent DNA this call remains unverified. The V gene's germline CDR1 is DFQATT and CDR2 SNEGSKA (reference sequence). The CDR3 contains 15 residues. The CDR3 spells CSAPPLPSGNYEQYF.

The CDR3 region is CASSYSSFPSGGTRPLTQETQYF. The chain has TRBV6-5 and TRBJ2-5; lacking DNA, the TRBD2 call made by TCRdb goes unchecked. Per the germline V gene, CDR1 is MNHEY and CDR2 is SVGAGI. The CDR3 sequence is 23 residues long.

V and J are TRBV28 and TRBJ2-1; TCRdb gives TRBD1 as the D gene, but with no DNA this cannot be confirmed. Per the germline V gene, CDR1 is MDHEN and CDR2 is SYDVKM. This CDR3 spans 16 amino acids. The chain's CDR3 is CASSLDRGWSYNEQFF.

This clonotype is identified as medium-sized from frequency. This chain uses TRBV28 with TRBJ2-5; TCRdb outputs TRBD2, but without DNA this stays unchecked. CDR3 length equals 15 residues. Germline-derived CDR1 and CDR2 are MDHEN and SYDVKM. CDR3 sequence: CASSLVGGAQETQYF.